The 4 T cell receptor beta chains below come from one sample, sequenced in a study of T cell repertoires in cytomegalovirus infection. One entry per CDR3 protein results from TCRdb running MiXCR on the reads. The sample has under 150,000 distinct CDR3 sequences, approximately 9.2% seen once; the top ten hold roughly 9.1%. Material for sequencing was PBMCs. All receptors come from a human donor in good health (CMV status not recorded). Some clones in this sample may be carry-over from other donors' samples.

The sample holds many counts of this clonotype. The chain combines TRBV28 with TRBJ2-3; 9 bases map to TRBD2. The CDR3 has 13 residues. Germline V gene sequence: CDR1 MDHEN, CDR2 SYDVKM. The V and J ends lost 2 bases and 6 bases, in that order; junction bases with no gene match: 0. CDR3 in amino acids: CASSLAGGDTQYF. Here the CDR3 DNA reads TGTGCCAGCAGTTTAGCGGGGGGGGATACGCAGTATTTT.

This clonotype appeared many times. The CDR3 DNA reads as TGTGCCAGCAGTTTACCGAACACTGAAGCTTTCTTT. Encoded protein: CASSLPNTEAFF. The rearrangement uses TRBV28 and TRBJ1-1; unclear D gene. Looked up from germline, CDR1 is MDHEN and CDR2 is SYDVKM. The V end was cut by 2 bases, the J end by 1 base, with 2 bases between. CDR3 length equals 12 residues. The entire variable domain, with the rest obtained from reference TRBV28 and TRBJ1-1, is as follows: DVKVTQSSRYLVKRTGEKVFLECVQDMDHENMFWYRQDPGLGLRLIYFSYDVKMKEKGDIPEGYSVSREKKERFSLILESASTNQTSMYLCASSLPNTEAFFGQGTRLTVV.

At least ten counts were recorded for this clonotype. The rearrangement joins TRBV28 to TRBJ1-1; D not resolved. The CDR3 is 14 amino acids. Trimming removed 2 bases at V and 1 base at J, with 8 bases between. Germline values: CDR1 MDHEN, CDR2 SYDVKM. Here the CDR3 DNA reads TGTGCCAGCAGTTTAGGAGGGAAGAACACTGAAGCTTTCTTT. Translation: CASSLGGKNTEAFF.

This clonotype was found many times. V and J are TRBV5-1 and TRBJ1-1; D unresolved. This CDR3 has 14 residues. Germline CDR1 reads SGHRS; CDR2 reads YFSETQ. V was trimmed by 0 bases and J by 1 base, leaving 7 bases between them. Here the CDR3 reads CASSLELQNTEAFF. As DNA, the CDR3 is TGCGCCAGCAGCTTGGAACTCCAGAACACTGAAGCTTTCTTT. The whole variable domain, remainder taken from reference TRBV5-1 and TRBJ1-1, is KAGVTQTPRYLIKTRGQQVTLSCSPISGHRSVSWYQQTPGQGLQFLFEYFSETQRNKGNFPGRFSGRQFSNSRSEMNVSTLELGDSALYLCASSLELQNTEAFFGQGTRLTVV.